What follows are 3 T cell receptor beta chains derived from one specimen sequenced in a study of T cells of healthy individuals. A single record per CDR3 protein comes from TCRdb applying MiXCR to the 5' RACE reads. The sample records tens of thousands of distinct CDR3 sequences, 14% to 15% being singletons. These receptors all stem from a human donor in good health.

In DNA form, the CDR3 reads TGTGCCAGCAGCCCAACCGACTACGAGCAGTACTTC. This encodes CASSPTDYEQYF. The chain has TRBV7-2 and TRBJ2-7, with D unresolved. The CDR3 extends over 12 amino acids. Germline lookup yields CDR1 SGHTA and CDR2 FQGNSA. With 5 bases removed from V and 3 bases from J, the gap between germline ends came to 8 bases. Using reference TRBV7-2 and TRBJ2-7 for the parts outside the CDR3, the full variable domain is GAGVSQSPSNKVTEKGKDVELRCDPISGHTALYWYRQSLGQGLEFLIYFQGNSAPDKSGLPSDRFSAERTGGSVSTLTIQRTQQEDSAVYLCASSPTDYEQYFGPGTRLTVT.

This clonotype was counted between two and nine times. The CDR3 reads CASSFGTSGGGVDTQYF. The CDR3 region has the DNA TGTGCCAGCAGCTTTGGGACTAGCGGGGGGGGAGTAGATACGCAGTATTTT. The V call is TRBV11-1, the J call TRBJ2-3, with 16 bases aligning to TRBD2. Per germline, CDR1 SGHAT and CDR2 FQDESV (reference sequence). This CDR3 is built from 17 residues. Unmatched junction bases numbered 5, after V lost 3 bases and J lost 5 bases.

V gene TRBV7-9 combines with J gene TRBJ1-2, with D possibly matching TRBD1 (6 bases). V was cut by 4 bases and J by 1 base, with 13 bases left in between. The CDR3 is 15 residues long. Germline CDR1 and CDR2: SEHNR and FQNEAQ (reference sequence). DNA of the CDR3: TGTGCCAGCAGCTCGGGACAAGGCCTTAACTATGGCTACACCTTC. It is translated as CASSSGQGLNYGYTF. Full variable domain (outside the CDR3, taken from reference TRBV7-9 and TRBJ1-2): DTGVSQNPRHKITKRGQNVTFRCDPISEHNRLYWYRQTLGQGPEFLTYFQNEAQLEKSRLLSDRFSAERPKGSFSTLEIQRTEQGDSAMYLCASSSGQGLNYGYTFGSGTRLTVV.